The T cell receptor beta chain under discussion was sequenced for a study of TIL therapy for anti-PD-1-resistant metastatic lung cancer. Study-level points and caveats: TIL cultures after expansion showed higher clonality and lower diversity than baseline tumor (median 6% vs 31%). Many TIL product clones were absent from baseline tumor, suggesting clonal contraction.

Concerning this clone: Its antigen remains unknown.

Germline V gives CDR1 MGHDK, CDR2 SYGVNS. The V end lost 4 bases, the J end lost 5 bases, and 17 bases lay between the germline ends. This CDR3 is 15 amino acids long. Time point reported: pre-treatment sample, taken before nivolumab and TIL therapy. Tumor tissue came from excised metastases, mostly pleural nodules or supraclavicular lymph nodes. This was the immunoSEQ v3 assay. Sequencing depth was 2 million to 2.5 million read pairs for survey level, about 5-6 million for deep. Profiling relied on immunoSEQ multiplex PCR, and the TCRdb table lists in-frame clones only, not all of them. The repertoire consists of approximately 92,000 clones, with approximately 65% occurring once and the leading ten covering about a tenth.

The source of this sequence is a person aged 25 to 79 with non-small cell lung cancer. Sample: tumor tissue, taken at baseline. The chain is built from TRBV25-1 and TRBJ2-5; D possibly uses TRBD1 or TRBD2 (6 bases each). The CDR3 DNA reads as TGTGCCAGCAGTGGCACAGGGAGGATTTGGGAGACCCAGTACTTC. It is translated as CASSGTGRIWETQYF.